The next 11 T cell receptor beta chains were all read from a single sample in a study of blood T cell repertoires in COVID-19. Method: immunoSEQ multiplex PCR; TCRdb's copy keeps in-frame clones and lacks some. Here the sample spans 60,000 to 80,000 clones, about 85% being singletons. Sequencing was done on a sample of peripheral blood. The receptors shown here come from a man aged 50 to 60 with COVID-19, enrolled during active disease.

The J gene is TRBJ2-7, the V gene TRBV7-2; no clear D. The V gene's germline CDR1 is SGHTA and CDR2 FQGNSA. There are 12 residues in the CDR3. V lost 3 bases to trimming and J lost 0 bases, with 3 bases between them. This CDR3 reads CASSLSSYEQYF. Here the CDR3 DNA reads TGTGCCAGCAGCTTGAGCTCCTACGAGCAGTACTTC.

V gene TRBV7-3 combines with J gene TRBJ2-2, with TRBD2 matching over 9 bases. The germline V gene has CDR1 SGHTA and CDR2 FQGTGA. V lost 2 bases, J lost 4 bases, and 5 bases stayed unmatched. The CDR3 length is 16 residues. CDR3 sequence reads: CASSLAGGPSTGELFF. CDR3 sequence (DNA): TGTGCCAGCAGCTTAGCGGGAGGGCCATCCACCGGGGAGCTGTTTTTT.

The V and J genes are TRBV24-1 and TRBJ2-6; D gene uncertain. CDR1 KGHDR and CDR2 SFDVKD come from the germline V gene. The CDR3 consists of 15 residues. The V end lost 2 bases, the J end lost 0 bases, and 4 bases lay between the germline ends. CDR3 sequence: CATSDSSSGANVLTF. CDR3 nucleotide sequence: TGTGCCACCAGTGATTCTAGCTCTGGGGCCAACGTCCTGACTTTC.

This rearrangement joins TRBV18 to TRBJ1-1, with D possibly matching TRBD1 (6 bases). CDR3 length equals 16 residues. Looked up from germline, CDR1 is KGHSH and CDR2 is LQKENI. Deletions cut 3 bases from V and 1 base from J, with 15 bases between. The CDR3 nucleotides are TGTGCCAGCTCACCCGCGAACTGGGGGCAGAACACTGAAGCTTTCTTT. Protein: CASSPANWGQNTEAFF.

J is TRBJ1-6 and V is TRBV6-5; D unclear. The CDR3 is 15 residues long. Germline CDR1 is MNHEY and CDR2 is SVGAGI. V dropped 2 bases and J dropped 14 bases, with 19 bases sitting between them. Written as DNA, the CDR3 is TGTGCCAGCAGTTACCCCGGGCTTGGGGAGGGCTCCCTCCACTTT. The encoded protein is CASSYPGLGEGSLHF.

This sequence joins TRBV6-5 and TRBJ2-7; 7 bases line up with TRBD1. The CDR3 length is 13 residues. CDR1 is MNHEY, CDR2 SVGAGI, per germline. Germline trimming cut 6 bases from V and 4 bases from J; bases unmatched to any gene: 6. The CDR3 region has the DNA TGTGCCAGCAGCCGACTACAGGGGTACGAGCAGTACTTC. Its translation: CASSRLQGYEQYF.

The chain couples TRBV5-1 to TRBJ2-1; no clear D gene. Germline-derived CDR1 and CDR2 are SGHRS and YFSETQ. Between the trimmed V and J ends, which lost 5 bases and 7 bases, there was a span of 13 bases. The CDR3 sequence is 13 residues long. DNA of the CDR3: TGCGCCAGCAGGTCTAGTCCCTTGAATGAGCAGTTCTTC. It specifies CASRSSPLNEQFF.

The chain has TRBV4-2 and TRBJ2-5; 7 bases map to TRBD2. With 4 bases clipped from V and 3 bases from J, the junction kept 11 bases outside the gene matches. The CDR3 totals 16 residues. CDR1 is LGHNA and CDR2 is YNFKEQ in the germline V gene. CDR3 protein: CASSLWGGEPEETQYF. CDR3 coding DNA: TGTGCCAGCAGCCTATGGGGGGGAGAACCTGAAGAGACCCAGTACTTC.

The chain links TRBV6-6 to TRBJ2-1; TRBD2 agrees at 8 bases. Germline V lookup: CDR1 MNHNY, CDR2 SVGAGI (reference sequence). The CDR3 consists of 13 residues. The J segment lost 12 bases and the V segment lost 2 bases, leaving 6 bases of the junction unmatched. CDR3 in DNA: TGTGCCAGCAGTTACACTCCGGCGGGAGGGCAGTTCTTC. Its protein is CASSYTPAGGQFF.

The rearrangement uses TRBV2 and TRBJ2-1, with 9 nucleotides matching TRBD2. The length of the CDR3 is 14 residues. Germline CDR1 SNHLY, CDR2 FYNNEI. With 6 bases clipped from V and 7 bases from J, the junction kept 7 bases outside the gene matches. The CDR3 is CASRVAGGPNEQFF. CDR3 nucleotide sequence: TGTGCCAGCAGGGTTGCGGGAGGGCCAAATGAGCAGTTCTTC.

V is TRBV6-5 and J is TRBJ2-5, with TRBD1 matching 9 bases. The length of the CDR3 is 15 residues. The junction had 2 bases not matched to a gene; V was cut back by 0 bases and J by 3 bases. Germline V CDR1 and CDR2: MNHEY, SVGAGI. The CDR3 bases are TGTGCCAGCAGTTACTCGGACAGGGGAGAAGAGACCCAGTACTTC. Translation: CASSYSDRGEETQYF.